This T cell receptor beta chain was documented in a study of blood T cell repertoires in COVID-19. The method was immunoSEQ multiplex PCR; TCRdb's version includes in-frame clones alone and lacks a portion of them. This table has a few hundred thousand clones, roughly nine tenths appearing once. Trimming removed 3 bases from V and 5 bases from J, with 8 bases in between. Germline CDR1 reads KGHSH; CDR2 reads LQKENI. The CDR3 sequence is 12 residues long. The TCR sequence derives from a man aged 18 to 30 with active or convalescent COVID-19. Specimen: peripheral blood. The V call is TRBV18, the J call TRBJ2-7, with D perhaps TRBD2 (5 bases). Written as DNA, the CDR3 is TGTGCCAGCTCACCGGGAGTCCACGAGCAGTACTTC. As protein: CASSPGVHEQYF.